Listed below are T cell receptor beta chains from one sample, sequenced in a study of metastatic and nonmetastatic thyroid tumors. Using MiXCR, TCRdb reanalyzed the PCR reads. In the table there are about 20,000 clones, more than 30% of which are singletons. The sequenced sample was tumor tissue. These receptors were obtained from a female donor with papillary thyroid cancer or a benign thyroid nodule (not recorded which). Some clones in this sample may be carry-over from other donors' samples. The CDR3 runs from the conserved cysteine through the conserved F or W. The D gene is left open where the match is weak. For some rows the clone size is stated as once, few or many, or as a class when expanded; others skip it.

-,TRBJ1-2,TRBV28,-,CASSLVSARGGYTF,TGTGCCAGCAGTTTAGTATCCGCGCGAGGTGGCTACACCTTC
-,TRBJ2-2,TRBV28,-,CASSAGNSRELFF,TGTGCCAGCAGTGCCGGGAATAGCCGGGAGCTGTTTTTT
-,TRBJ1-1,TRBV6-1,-,CASSPRRALNTEAFF,TGTGCCAGCAGTCCACGACGGGCCTTGAACACTGAAGCTTTCTTT
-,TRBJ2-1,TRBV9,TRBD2,CASSATTSGANNEQFF,TGTGCCAGCAGCGCTACGACTAGCGGGGCCAACAATGAGCAGTTCTTC
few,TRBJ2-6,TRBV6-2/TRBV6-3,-,CASSLDRGTGANVLTF,TGTGCCAGCAGTCTCGATCGGGGGACTGGGGCCAACGTCCTGACTTTC
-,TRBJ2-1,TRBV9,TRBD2,CASSVAPSGRAGDNEQFF,TGTGCCAGCAGCGTCGCTCCTAGCGGGAGAGCAGGAGACAATGAGCAGTTCTTC
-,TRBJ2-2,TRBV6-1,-,CASRLGGGGTGELFF,TGTGCCAGCAGATTGGGGGGAGGGGGCACCGGGGAGCTGTTTTTT
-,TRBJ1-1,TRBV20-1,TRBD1,CSAKNTRGANTEAFF,TGCAGTGCTAAGAACACCAGGGGGGCGAACACTGAAGCTTTCTTT
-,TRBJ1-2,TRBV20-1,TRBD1,CSARPGQGVDGYTF,TGCAGTGCTAGACCGGGACAGGGAGTGGATGGCTACACCTTC
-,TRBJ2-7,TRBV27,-,CASSLPGEDEQYF,TGTGCCAGCAGTTTACCAGGGGAGGACGAGCAGTACTTC
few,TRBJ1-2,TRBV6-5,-,CASSYSIGGTENYGYTF,TGTGCCAGCAGTTACTCGATTGGGGGGACGGAGAACTATGGCTACACCTTC
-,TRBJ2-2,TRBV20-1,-,CSAPMQGGNTGELFF,TGCAGTGCCCCTATGCAGGGGGGGAACACCGGGGAGCTGTTTTTT
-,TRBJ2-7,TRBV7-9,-,CASSPYIYEQYF,TGTGCCAGCAGCCCCTATATCTACGAGCAGTACTTC
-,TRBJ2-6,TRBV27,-,CASSLRPGAVSGANVLTF,TGTGCCAGCAGTTTAAGGCCAGGGGCAGTCTCTGGGGCCAACGTCCTGACTTTC
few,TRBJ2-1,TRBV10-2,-,CASRRSSNLYNEQFF,TGCGCCAGCAGGAGGTCTAGCAACCTCTACAATGAGCAGTTCTTC
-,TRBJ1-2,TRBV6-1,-,CASRVDSNYGYTF,TGTGCCAGCAGAGTCGACAGTAACTATGGCTACACCTTC
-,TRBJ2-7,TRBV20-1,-,CSARLGNYEQYF,TGCAGTGCTAGACTCGGGAATTACGAGCAGTACTTC
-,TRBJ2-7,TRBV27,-,CASSFSQAVADYEQYF,TGTGCCAGCAGTTTTAGTCAGGCCGTCGCGGACTACGAGCAGTACTTC
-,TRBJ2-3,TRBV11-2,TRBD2,CASSLGGTSGRDTQYF,TGTGCCAGCAGCTTAGGGGGGACTAGCGGGAGAGATACGCAGTATTTT
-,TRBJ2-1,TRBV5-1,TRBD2,CASSPPASGRAGGEQFF,TGCGCCAGCAGCCCCCCGGCTAGCGGGAGGGCTGGTGGAGAGCAGTTCTTC
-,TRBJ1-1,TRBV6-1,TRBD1,CASSRGQMNTEAFF,TGTGCCAGCAGTCGGGGACAGATGAACACTGAAGCTTTCTTT
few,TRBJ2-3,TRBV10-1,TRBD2,CASSEMGLAGWADTQYF,TGCGCCAGCAGTGAGATGGGACTAGCGGGATGGGCAGATACGCAGTATTTT
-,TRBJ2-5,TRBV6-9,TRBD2,CASSYRGGETQYF,TGTGCCAGCAGTTACCGCGGGGGGGAGACCCAGTACTTC
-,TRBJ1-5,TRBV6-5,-,CASSYSTGHYSNQPQHF,TGTGCCAGCAGTTACTCAACAGGGCACTACAGCAATCAGCCCCAGCATTTT
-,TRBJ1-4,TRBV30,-,CASPAKTNEKLFF,TGTGCCTCGCCGGCGAAGACTAATGAAAAACTGTTTTTT
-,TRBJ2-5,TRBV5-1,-,CASSFTGGQETQYF,TGCGCCAGCAGCTTTACAGGCGGCCAAGAGACCCAGTACTTC
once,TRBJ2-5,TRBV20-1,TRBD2,CSANRTRLAGDGETQYF,TGCAGTGCCAATAGGACCAGACTAGCGGGAGATGGAGAGACCCAGTACTTC
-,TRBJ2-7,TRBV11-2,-,CASSLDPGASYEQYF,TGTGCCAGCAGCTTGGACCCGGGGGCGTCCTACGAGCAGTACTTC
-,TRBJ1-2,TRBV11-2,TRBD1,CASRSLQGTLYGYTF,TGTGCCAGCAGGTCACTACAGGGGACGCTCTATGGCTACACCTTC
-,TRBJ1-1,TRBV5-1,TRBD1,CASSIGQGFAEAFF,TGCGCCAGCAGCATCGGACAGGGGTTCGCTGAAGCTTTCTTT
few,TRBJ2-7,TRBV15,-,CATSRSINREGGEQYF,TGTGCCACCAGCAGATCTATTAACAGGGAAGGCGGCGAGCAGTACTTC
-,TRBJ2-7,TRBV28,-,CASSGLNYEQYF,TGTGCCAGCAGTGGCTTAAATTACGAGCAGTACTTC
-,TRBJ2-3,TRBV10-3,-,CAISEPRQDTQYF,TGTGCCATCAGTGAGCCGCGACAGGATACGCAGTATTTT
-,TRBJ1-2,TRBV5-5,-,CASSLSERNRYYGYTF,TGTGCCAGCAGCTTGAGTGAAAGGAACAGGTACTATGGCTACACCTTC
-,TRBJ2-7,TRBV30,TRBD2,CAWSASSGGDF,TGTGCCTGGAGTGCATCTAGCGGAGGGGACTTC